This T cell receptor (beta chain) was profiled in a study of cytomegalovirus exposure and HLA in healthy donors. The PCR was carried out with 60 Vbeta primers and 13 Jbeta primers. Generated by immunoSEQ multiplex PCR, the TCRdb table keeps only in-frame clones and is missing some. This sample yields about 220,000 clones, of which 76% are seen a single time; approximately 0.63% belongs to the top ten. This clone was picked up a small number of times. At one boundary the junction diverges from the germline segment, which might be a read error. Germline V CDR1 and CDR2: SEHNR, FQNEAQ (reference sequence). The CDR3 covers 15 residues.

The clonotype was recovered from a man in his late teens or twenties in good health and CMV-seronegative. The material sequenced was PBMCs. V is TRBV7-9 and J is TRBJ2-7, with 8 bases aligning to TRBD1. CDR3 bases: TGTTCCAGCAGCTCCGGACAGGGCAGGACCTACGAGCAGTACTTC. Its protein is CSSSSGQGRTYEQYF.